The 7 T cell receptor beta chains in this list originate from one sample, sequenced in a study of blood T cell repertoires in COVID-19. The assay was immunoSEQ multiplex PCR, and TCRdb's table has in-frame clones only and misses some. The sample has 150,000 to 200,000 clones, 84% seen once. The source material was peripheral blood. These receptors came from a man aged 35-49 years who had recovered from COVID-19.

The chain is built from TRBV7-6 and TRBJ1-4; 7 nucleotides agree with TRBD1. Germline lookup yields CDR1 SGHVS and CDR2 FNYEAQ. V shed 5 bases and J 7 bases; nucleotides not matched to a gene: 4. The CDR3 contains 13 residues. CDR3 loop: CASSPGTAEKLFF. CDR3 DNA sequence: TGTGCCAGCAGCCCCGGGACAGCTGAAAAACTGTTTTTT.

This clone was seen a few times. V gene TRBV3-1 (or the pseudogene TRBV3-2) combines with J gene TRBJ1-1; unclear D gene. This CDR3 is built from 14 residues. Trimming removed 1 base at V and 2 bases at J, with 8 bases between. Germline V gives CDR1 LGHDT, CDR2 YNNKEL (reference sequence). The CDR3 reads CASSQVFRNTEAFF. In nucleotides, the CDR3 is TGTGCCAGCAGCCAAGTTTTTAGAAACACTGAAGCTTTCTTT.

This clone was observed a handful of times. The rearrangement uses TRBV6-5 and TRBJ1-2; 7 nucleotides match TRBD1. The germline CDR1 and CDR2 sequences are MNHEY and SVGAGI. This CDR3 spans 12 amino acids. V was pared by 2 bases and J by 6 bases, with 0 bases of the junction left unmatched. The DNA for the CDR3 is TGTGCCAGCAGTTACAGGGGGCATGGCTACACCTTC. It yields the protein CASSYRGHGYTF.

The V call is TRBV7-9, the J call TRBJ2-2; the match to TRBD1 covers 7 bases. The CDR3 has 15 amino acids. Germline CDR1 reads SEHNR; CDR2 reads FQNEAQ (reference sequence). V shed 4 bases and J 1 base; nucleotides not matched to a gene: 3. In DNA form, the CDR3 reads TGTGCCAGCAGCTCGGGACAGAAGAACACCGGGGAGCTGTTTTTT. Translation: CASSSGQKNTGELFF.

The chain uses TRBV2 and TRBJ1-3; possibly TRBD1 for D (6 bases). V was trimmed by 6 bases and J by 0 bases, leaving 12 bases between them. This CDR3 contains 15 residues. Germline lookup yields CDR1 SNHLY and CDR2 FYNNEI. CDR3 sequence (DNA): TGTGCCAGCAGAAACAGGGTGCTCTCTGGAAACACCATATATTTT. Translated, it gives CASRNRVLSGNTIYF.

The CDR3 loop reads CAISDGMRETQYF. The CDR3 nucleotides are TGTGCCATCAGTGATGGCATGCGGGAGACCCAGTACTTC. This chain uses TRBV10-3 with TRBJ2-5; D remains ambiguous. The CDR3 has 13 residues. CDR1 is ENHRY, CDR2 SYGVKD, per germline. Between the trimmed V and J ends, which lost 3 bases and 5 bases, there was a span of 10 bases.

This clone was observed a single time. The rearrangement joins TRBV15 to TRBJ2-5; 7 positions agree with TRBD1. The CDR3 is 13 residues long. Trimming cost V 1 base and J 5 bases; bases outside gene matches: 1. In germline, CDR1 is LNHNV, CDR2 YYDKDF (reference sequence). This CDR3 reads CATSRVGGETQYF. CDR3 DNA sequence: TGTGCCACCAGCAGAGTAGGGGGCGAGACCCAGTACTTC.